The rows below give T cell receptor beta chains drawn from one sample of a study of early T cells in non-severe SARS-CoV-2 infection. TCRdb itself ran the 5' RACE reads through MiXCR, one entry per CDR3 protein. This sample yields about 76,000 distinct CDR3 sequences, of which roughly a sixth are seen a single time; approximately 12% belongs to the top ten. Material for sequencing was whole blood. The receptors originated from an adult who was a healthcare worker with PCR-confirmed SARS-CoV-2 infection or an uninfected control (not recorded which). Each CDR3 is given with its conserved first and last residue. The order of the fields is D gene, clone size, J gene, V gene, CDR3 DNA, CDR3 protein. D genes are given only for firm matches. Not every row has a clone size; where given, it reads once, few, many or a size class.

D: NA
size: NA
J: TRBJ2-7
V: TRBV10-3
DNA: TGTGCCATCAGTGACCTGGGCGAGCAGTACTTC
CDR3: CAISDLGEQYF

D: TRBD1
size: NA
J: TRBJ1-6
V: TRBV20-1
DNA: TGCAGTGCTAGTCATTCGGACAGGGAGTCCTCACCCCTCCACTTT
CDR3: CSASHSDRESSPLHF

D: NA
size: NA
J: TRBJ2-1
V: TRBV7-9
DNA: TGTGCCAGCAGCCCCCAGGATGAGCAGTTCTTC
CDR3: CASSPQDEQFF

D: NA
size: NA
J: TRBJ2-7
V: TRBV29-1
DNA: TGCAGCGTGGCCCTCAGGTACGAGCAGTACTTC
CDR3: CSVALRYEQYF

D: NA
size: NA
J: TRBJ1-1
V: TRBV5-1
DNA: TGCGCCAGCAGCTTGGCGGCAGGGATTTCGAACACTGAAGCTTTCTTT
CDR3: CASSLAAGISNTEAFF

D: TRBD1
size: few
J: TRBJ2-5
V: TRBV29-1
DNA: TGCAGCGTTCTACAGGGGCCGTACCAAGAGACCCAGTACTTC
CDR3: CSVLQGPYQETQYF

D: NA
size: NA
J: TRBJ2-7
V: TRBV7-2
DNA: TGTGCCAGCAGCTTAGCGGACTTCTCCTACGAGCAGTACTTC
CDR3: CASSLADFSYEQYF

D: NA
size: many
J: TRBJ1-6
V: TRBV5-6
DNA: TGTGCCAGCAGCTTTGGGGAGGGGGCCCTCCACTTT
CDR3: CASSFGEGALHF

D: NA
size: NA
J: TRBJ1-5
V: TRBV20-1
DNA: TGCAGTGCTAGAGATTTGGGGGGCCTCAATCAGCCCCAGCATTTT
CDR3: CSARDLGGLNQPQHF

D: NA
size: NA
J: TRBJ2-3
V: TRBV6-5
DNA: TGTGCCAGCAGGCCTCGGGACGGCACAGATACGCAGTATTTT
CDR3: CASRPRDGTDTQYF

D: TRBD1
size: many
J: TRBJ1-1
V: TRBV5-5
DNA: TGTGCCAGCAGCTACCTGGACAGGGTGCAGGCCACTGAAGCTTTCTTT
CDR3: CASSYLDRVQATEAFF

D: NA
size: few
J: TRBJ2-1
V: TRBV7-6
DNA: TGTGCCAGCAGCTTATCCCCTAATGAGCAGCTCTTC
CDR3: CASSLSPNEQLF

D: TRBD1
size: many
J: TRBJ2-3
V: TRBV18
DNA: TGTGCCAGCTCACCTACGATACTGGGACAGGGTTCGCAAGATACGCAGTATTTT
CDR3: CASSPTILGQGSQDTQYF

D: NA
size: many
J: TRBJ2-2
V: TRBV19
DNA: TGTGCCAGTATTAAGGGCAGGGACACCGGGGAGCTGTTTTTT
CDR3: CASIKGRDTGELFF

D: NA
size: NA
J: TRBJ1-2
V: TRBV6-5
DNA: TGTGCCAGCAGTACCGGGAACACACCTAACTATGGCTACACCTTC
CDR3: CASSTGNTPNYGYTF

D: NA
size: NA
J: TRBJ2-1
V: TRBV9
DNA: TGTGCCAGCAGCGCCACCATCTCCAACAATGTGTTCTTC
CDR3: CASSATISNNVFF

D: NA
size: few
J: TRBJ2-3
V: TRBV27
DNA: TGTGCCAGCAGTTTATCGGGGACAGATACGCAGTATTTT
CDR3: CASSLSGTDTQYF

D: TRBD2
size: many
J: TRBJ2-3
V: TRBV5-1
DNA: TGCGCCAGCAGCTTGCGGTCGAGCGGGGGGGCCCCAGATACGCAGTATTTT
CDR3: CASSLRSSGGAPDTQYF

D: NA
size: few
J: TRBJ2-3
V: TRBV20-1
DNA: TGCAGTGCTAGAGAAGACGGCAGCACAGATACGCAGTATTTT
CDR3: CSAREDGSTDTQYF

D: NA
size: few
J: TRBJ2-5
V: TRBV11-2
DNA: TGTGCCAGCAGCTTAGGACCAGCAGGGACCCAGTACTTC
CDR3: CASSLGPAGTQYF

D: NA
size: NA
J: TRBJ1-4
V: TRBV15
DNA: TGTGCCACCGAGCTCGGGGGCGTTAATGAAAAACTGTTTTTT
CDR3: CATELGGVNEKLFF

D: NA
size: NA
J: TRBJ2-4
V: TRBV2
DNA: TGTGCCGGAACCGGGACCGGAAAGTCCAAAAACATTCAGTACTTC
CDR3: CAGTGTGKSKNIQYF

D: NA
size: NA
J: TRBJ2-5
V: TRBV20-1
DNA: TGCAGTGCCACAAGGCGCGGACTTCAAGAGACCCAGTACTTC
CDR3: CSATRRGLQETQYF

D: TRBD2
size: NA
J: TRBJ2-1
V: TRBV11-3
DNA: TGTGCCAGCAGCCCAGCCCTAGCGGGAGCTTCAAGTGAGCAGTTCTTC
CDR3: CASSPALAGASSEQFF

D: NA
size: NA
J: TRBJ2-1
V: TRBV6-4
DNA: TGTGCCAGCAGTTCCGGGACCGGGACCTACAATGAGCAGTTCTTC
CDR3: CASSSGTGTYNEQFF

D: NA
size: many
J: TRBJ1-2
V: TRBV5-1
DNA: TGCGCCAGCAGCCCAGACGGAGACTATGGCTACACCTTC
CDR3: CASSPDGDYGYTF

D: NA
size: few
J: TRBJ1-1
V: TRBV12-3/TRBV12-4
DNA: TGTGCCAGCAGTTTGATGGGGACTGAAGCTTTCTTT
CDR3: CASSLMGTEAFF

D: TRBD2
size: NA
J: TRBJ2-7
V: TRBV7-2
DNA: TGTGCCAGCAGCTTAGATCCCGGACTAGCCTACGAGCAGTACTTC
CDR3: CASSLDPGLAYEQYF

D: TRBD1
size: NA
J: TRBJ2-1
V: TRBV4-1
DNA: TGCGCCAGCAGCCAGGGACAGGGTGCGAACAATGAGCAGTTCTTC
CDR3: CASSQGQGANNEQFF

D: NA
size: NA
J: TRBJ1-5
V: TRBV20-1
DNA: TGCAGTGCTAGAAGGGACGGTAATCAGCCCCAGCATTTT
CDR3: CSARRDGNQPQHF

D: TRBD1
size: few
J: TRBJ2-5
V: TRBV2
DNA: TGTGCCAGCGTTCGGGACAGGCAAGAGACCCAGTACTTC
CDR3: CASVRDRQETQYF

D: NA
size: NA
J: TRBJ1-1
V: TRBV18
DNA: TGTGCCAGCTCACCTTTCAAGAACACTGAAGCTTTCTTT
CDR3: CASSPFKNTEAFF

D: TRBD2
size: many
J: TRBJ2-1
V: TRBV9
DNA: TGTGCCAGCAGCCCACCCTTTCTAGCGGGAGCCCCTAATGAGCAGTTCTTC
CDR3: CASSPPFLAGAPNEQFF

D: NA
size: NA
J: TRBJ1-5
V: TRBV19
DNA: TGTGCCAGTACTACCGGAGGGAACAATCAGCCCCAGCATTTT
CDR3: CASTTGGNNQPQHF

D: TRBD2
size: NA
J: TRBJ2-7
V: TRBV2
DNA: TGTGCCAGCGCGGGGAGTACTAGCGGGAGTTGGTACGAGCAGTACTTC
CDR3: CASAGSTSGSWYEQYF

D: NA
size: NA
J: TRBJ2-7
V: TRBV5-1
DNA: TGCGCCAGCAGCCTCGGGACTCCTACCTACGAGCAGTACTTC
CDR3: CASSLGTPTYEQYF

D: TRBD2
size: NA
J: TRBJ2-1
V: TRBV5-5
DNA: TGTGCCAGCAGCTCGCCCATAGGGGCGGGAGGGGGACATGAGCAGTTCTTC
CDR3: CASSSPIGAGGGHEQFF

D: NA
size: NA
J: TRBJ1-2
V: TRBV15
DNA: TGTGCCACCAGCAGAGGGGAGGGTTCCAACTATGGCTACACCTTC
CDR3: CATSRGEGSNYGYTF

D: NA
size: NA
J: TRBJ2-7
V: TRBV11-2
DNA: TGTGCCAGCAGCTTAGTCGTCACGGAGCAGTACTTC
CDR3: CASSLVVTEQYF

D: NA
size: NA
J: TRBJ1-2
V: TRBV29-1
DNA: TGCAGCGTTGGGGAGGATGGCTACACCTTC
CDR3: CSVGEDGYTF

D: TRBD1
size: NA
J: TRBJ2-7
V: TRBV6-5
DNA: TGTGCCAGCAGCCGGGACAGCTCTAGGGAGCAGTACTTC
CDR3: CASSRDSSREQYF

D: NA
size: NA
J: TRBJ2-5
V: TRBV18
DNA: TGTGCCAGCTCACCCTCGGCCTTACAAGAGACCCAGTACTTC
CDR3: CASSPSALQETQYF

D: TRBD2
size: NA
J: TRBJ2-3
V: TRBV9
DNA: TGTGCCAGCAGCGCCTCCGGTAGTAGCGGGGCGGGCACAGATACGCAGTATTTT
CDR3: CASSASGSSGAGTDTQYF